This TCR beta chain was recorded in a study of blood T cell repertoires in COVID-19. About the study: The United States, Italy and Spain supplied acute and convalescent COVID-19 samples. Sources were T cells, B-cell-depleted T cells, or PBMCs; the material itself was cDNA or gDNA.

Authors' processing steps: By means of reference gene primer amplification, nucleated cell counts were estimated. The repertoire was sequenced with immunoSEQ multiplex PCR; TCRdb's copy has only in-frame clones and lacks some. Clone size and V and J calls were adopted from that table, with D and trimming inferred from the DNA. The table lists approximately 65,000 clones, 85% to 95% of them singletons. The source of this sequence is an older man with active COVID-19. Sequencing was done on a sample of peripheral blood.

The CDR3 here is CASSTGLGYTF. CDR3 nucleotides: TGTGCCAGCTCGACAGGGCTTGGCTACACCTTC. The rearrangement links TRBV18 to TRBJ1-2, with 7 bases identical to TRBD1. The CDR3 loop spans 11 amino acids. The J segment lost 7 bases and the V segment lost 6 bases, leaving 2 bases of the junction unmatched. The germline V gene has CDR1 KGHSH and CDR2 LQKENI. Complete variable domain (other parts from reference TRBV18 and TRBJ1-2): NAGVMQNPRHLVRRRGQEARLRCSPMKGHSHVYWYRQLPEEGLKFMVYLQKENIIDESGMPKERFSAEFPKEGPSILRIQQVVRGDSAAYFCASSTGLGYTFGSGTRLTVV.